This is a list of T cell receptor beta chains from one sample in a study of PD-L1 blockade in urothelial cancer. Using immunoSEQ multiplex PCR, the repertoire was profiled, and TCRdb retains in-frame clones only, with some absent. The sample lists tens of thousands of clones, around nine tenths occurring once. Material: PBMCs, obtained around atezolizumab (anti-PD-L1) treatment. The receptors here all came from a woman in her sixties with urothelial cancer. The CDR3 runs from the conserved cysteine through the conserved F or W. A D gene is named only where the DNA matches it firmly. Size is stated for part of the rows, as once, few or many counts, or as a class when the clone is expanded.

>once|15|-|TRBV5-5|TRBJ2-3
CASSLGGVATDTQYF
TGTGCCAGCAGCTTGGGGGGAGTGGCCACAGATACGCAGTATTTT
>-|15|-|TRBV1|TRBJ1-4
CTSSLQTGTGDGLFF
TGCACCAGCAGCCTTCAAACCGGGACAGGGGACGGACTGTTTTTT
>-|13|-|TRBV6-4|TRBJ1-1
CASSLSEGTEAFF
TGTGCCAGCAGCCTATCCGAGGGCACTGAAGCTTTCTTT
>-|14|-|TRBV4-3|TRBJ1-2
CASSQGGLTYGYTF
TGCGCCAGCAGCCAGGGAGGGTTGACCTATGGCTACACCTTC
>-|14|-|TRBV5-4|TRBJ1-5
CASSLGGAGQPQHF
TGTGCCAGCAGCTTAGGGGGGGCCGGTCAGCCCCAGCATTTT
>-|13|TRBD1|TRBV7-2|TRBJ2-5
CASTSDRGETQYF
TGTGCCAGCACCTCGGACAGGGGAGAGACCCAGTACTTC
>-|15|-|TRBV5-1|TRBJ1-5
CASSLGGVGHQPQHF
TGCGCCAGCAGCTTAGGGGGGGTAGGACATCAGCCCCAGCATTTT
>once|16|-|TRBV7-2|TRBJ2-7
CASSLAESSLVYEQYF
TGTGCCAGCAGCTTAGCTGAGTCTAGCCTGGTCTACGAGCAGTACTTC
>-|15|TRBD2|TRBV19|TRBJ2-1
CASSISGRRNNEQFF
TGTGCCAGTAGCATTAGCGGGAGGCGGAACAATGAGCAGTTCTTC
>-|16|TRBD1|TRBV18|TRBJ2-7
CASSPILGQAANEQYF
TGTGCCAGCTCACCAATACTGGGACAGGCGGCGAACGAGCAGTACTTC
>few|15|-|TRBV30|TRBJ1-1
CAWRQRRYRDLEAFF
TGTGCCTGGAGACAGCGACGTTACAGGGATCTCGAAGCTTTCTTT
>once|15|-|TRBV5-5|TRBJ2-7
CASSLVGQGSYEQYF
TGTGCCAGCAGCTTGGTGGGACAAGGCTCCTACGAGCAGTACTTC
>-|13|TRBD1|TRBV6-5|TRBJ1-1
CASSAGTARLAFF
TGTGCCAGCAGTGCCGGGACAGCCCGTCTAGCTTTCTTT
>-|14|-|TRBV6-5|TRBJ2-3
CASSLSRGTDTQYF
TGTGCCAGCAGTCTTTCTAGAGGTACAGATACGCAGTATTTT
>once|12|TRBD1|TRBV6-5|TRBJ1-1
CASSYGTGEAFF
TGTGCCAGCAGTTACGGGACAGGTGAAGCTTTCTTT
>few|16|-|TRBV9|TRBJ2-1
CASSVAQGGGWDEQFF
TGTGCCAGCAGCGTAGCCCAAGGTGGGGGGTGGGATGAGCAGTTCTTC
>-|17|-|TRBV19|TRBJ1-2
CASSTWAGEVTNYGYTF
TGTGCCAGTAGTACTTGGGCCGGGGAGGTTACTAACTATGGCTACACCTTC
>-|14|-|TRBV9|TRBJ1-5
CASSDGDSNQPQHF
TGTGCCAGCAGCGACGGAGATAGCAATCAGCCCCAGCATTTT
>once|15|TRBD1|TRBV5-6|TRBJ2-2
CASSPGQGLTGELFF
TGTGCCAGCAGCCCCGGACAGGGGCTAACCGGGGAGCTGTTTTTT
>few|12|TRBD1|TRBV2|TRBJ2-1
CASILDRGKQFF
TGTGCCAGCATTCTTGACAGGGGGAAGCAGTTCTTC
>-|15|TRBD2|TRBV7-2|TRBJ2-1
CASSFSGGANNEQFF
TGTGCCAGCAGCTTTAGCGGGGGGGCCAACAATGAGCAGTTCTTC
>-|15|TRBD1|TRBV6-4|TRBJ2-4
CASSETGGGKNIQYF
TGTGCCAGCAGCGAGACAGGGGGAGGCAAAAACATTCAGTACTTC
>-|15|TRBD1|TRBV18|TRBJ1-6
CASSPMDRGLSPLHF
TGTGCCAGCTCACCGATGGACAGGGGTCTCTCACCCCTCCACTTT
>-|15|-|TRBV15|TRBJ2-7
CATSRGLIAEHEQYF
TGTGCCACCAGCAGAGGGCTTATAGCGGAACACGAGCAGTACTTC
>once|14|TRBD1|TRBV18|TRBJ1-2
CASSPQRTGDGYTF
TGTGCCAGCTCACCTCAACGGACAGGGGACGGCTACACCTTC
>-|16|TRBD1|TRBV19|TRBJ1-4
CASKTGQAATNEKLFF
TGTGCCAGTAAAACCGGACAGGCAGCAACTAATGAAAAACTGTTTTTT
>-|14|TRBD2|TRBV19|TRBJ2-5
CASSLAGNQETQYF
TGTGCCAGTAGTTTAGCGGGGAACCAAGAGACCCAGTACTTC
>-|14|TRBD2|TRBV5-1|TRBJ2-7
CASRDGTSTHEQYF
TGCGCCAGCAGGGACGGGACTAGTACCCACGAGCAGTACTTC
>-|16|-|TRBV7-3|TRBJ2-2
CASSAPGQTNTGELFF
TGTGCCAGCAGCGCCCCAGGGCAGACGAACACCGGGGAGCTGTTTTTT
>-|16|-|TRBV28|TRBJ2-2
CASSITGNLITGELFF
TGTGCCAGCAGTATAACAGGGAATCTGATTACCGGGGAGCTGTTTTTT
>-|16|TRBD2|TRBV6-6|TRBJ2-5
CASNQPRGTSGETQYF
TGTGCCAGCAACCAACCCCGGGGGACTAGCGGAGAGACCCAGTACTTC
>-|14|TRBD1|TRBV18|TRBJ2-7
CASSNDRASYEQYF
TGTGCCAGCTCTAACGACAGGGCCTCCTACGAGCAGTACTTC
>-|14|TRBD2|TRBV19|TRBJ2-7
CASRISSGRNEQYF
TGTGCCAGTAGAATATCTAGCGGGAGAAATGAGCAGTACTTC
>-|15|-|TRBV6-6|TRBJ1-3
CASRPGLHSGNTIYF
TGTGCCAGCAGACCAGGGCTCCACTCTGGAAACACCATATATTTT
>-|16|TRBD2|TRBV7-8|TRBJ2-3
CASSPRTSGGTDTQYF
TGTGCCAGCAGCCCTCGGACTAGCGGGGGGACAGATACGCAGTATTTT
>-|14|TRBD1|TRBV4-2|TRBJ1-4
CASSQDPGQGELFF
TGTGCCAGCAGCCAAGATCCCGGACAGGGGGAACTGTTTTTT
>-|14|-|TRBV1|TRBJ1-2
CTSSQRGQGSRYTF
TGCACCAGCAGCCAACGAGGACAGGGGAGTCGCTACACCTTC
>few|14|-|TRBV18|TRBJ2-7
CASSPLDTLGEQYF
TGTGCCAGCTCACCATTGGACACACTCGGCGAGCAGTACTTC
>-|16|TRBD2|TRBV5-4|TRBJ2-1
CASSLVPSGIWDEQFF
TGTGCCAGCAGCTTGGTTCCTAGCGGAATTTGGGATGAGCAGTTCTTC
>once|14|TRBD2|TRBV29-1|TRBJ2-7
CSVELGAGGYEQYF
TGCAGCGTTGAGCTCGGCGCGGGAGGCTACGAGCAGTACTTC
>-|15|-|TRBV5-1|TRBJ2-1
CASSAAAIPADEQFF
TGCGCCAGCAGCGCAGCGGCCATCCCAGCGGATGAGCAGTTCTTC
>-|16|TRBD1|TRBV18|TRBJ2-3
CASSPLQGVSTDTQYF
TGTGCCAGCTCACCACTTCAGGGGGTTAGCACAGATACGCAGTATTTT
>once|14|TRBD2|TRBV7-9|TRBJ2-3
CASSLAGGTDTQYF
TGTGCCAGCAGCTTAGCGGGAGGGACAGATACGCAGTATTTT
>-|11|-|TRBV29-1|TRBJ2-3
CSVVGTDTQYF
TGCAGCGTTGTCGGCACAGATACGCAGTATTTT